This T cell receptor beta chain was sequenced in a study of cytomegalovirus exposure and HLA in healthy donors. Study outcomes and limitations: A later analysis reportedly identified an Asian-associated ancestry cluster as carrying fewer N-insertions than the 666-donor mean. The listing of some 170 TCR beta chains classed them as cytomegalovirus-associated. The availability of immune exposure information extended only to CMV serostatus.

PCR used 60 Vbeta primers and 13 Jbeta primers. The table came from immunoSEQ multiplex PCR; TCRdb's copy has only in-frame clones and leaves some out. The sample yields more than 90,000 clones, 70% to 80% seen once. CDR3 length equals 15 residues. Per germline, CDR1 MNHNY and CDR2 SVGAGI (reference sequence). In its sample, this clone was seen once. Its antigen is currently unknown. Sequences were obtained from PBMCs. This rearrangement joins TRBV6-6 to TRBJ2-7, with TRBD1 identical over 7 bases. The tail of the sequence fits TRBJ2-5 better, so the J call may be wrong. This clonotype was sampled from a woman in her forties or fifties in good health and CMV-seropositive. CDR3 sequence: CASSDPRTGQETQYF. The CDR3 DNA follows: TGTGCCAGCAGTGACCCTCGGACAGGCCAAGAGACCCAGTACTTC.